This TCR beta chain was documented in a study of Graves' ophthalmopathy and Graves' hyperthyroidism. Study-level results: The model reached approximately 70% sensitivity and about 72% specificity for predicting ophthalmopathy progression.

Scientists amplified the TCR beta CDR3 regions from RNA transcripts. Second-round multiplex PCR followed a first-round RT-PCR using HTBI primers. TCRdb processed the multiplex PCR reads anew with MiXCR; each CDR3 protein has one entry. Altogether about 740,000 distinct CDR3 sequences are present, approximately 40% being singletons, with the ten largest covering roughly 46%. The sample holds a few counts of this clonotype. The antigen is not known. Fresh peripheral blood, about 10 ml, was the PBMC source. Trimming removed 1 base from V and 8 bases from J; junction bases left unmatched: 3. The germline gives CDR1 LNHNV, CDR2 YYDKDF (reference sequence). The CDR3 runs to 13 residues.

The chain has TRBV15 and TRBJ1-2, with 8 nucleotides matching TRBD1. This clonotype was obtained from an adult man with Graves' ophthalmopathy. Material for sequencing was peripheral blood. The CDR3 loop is CATSRGTGQGYTF. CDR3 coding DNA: TGTGCCACCAGCAGAGGGACAGGGCAAGGCTACACCTTC.